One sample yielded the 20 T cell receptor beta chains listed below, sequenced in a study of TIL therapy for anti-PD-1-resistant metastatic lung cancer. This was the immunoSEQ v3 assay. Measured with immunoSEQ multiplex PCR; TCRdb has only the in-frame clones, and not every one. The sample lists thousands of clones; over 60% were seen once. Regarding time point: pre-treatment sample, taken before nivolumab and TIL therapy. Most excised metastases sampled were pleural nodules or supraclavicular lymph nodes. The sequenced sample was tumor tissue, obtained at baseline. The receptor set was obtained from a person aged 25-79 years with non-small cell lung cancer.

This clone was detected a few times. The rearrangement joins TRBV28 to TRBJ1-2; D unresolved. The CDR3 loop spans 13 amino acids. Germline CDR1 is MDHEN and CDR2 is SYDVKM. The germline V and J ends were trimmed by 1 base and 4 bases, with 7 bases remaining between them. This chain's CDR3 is CASSLLEIYGYTF. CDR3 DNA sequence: TGTGCCAGCAGTTTATTGGAGATCTATGGCTACACCTTC.

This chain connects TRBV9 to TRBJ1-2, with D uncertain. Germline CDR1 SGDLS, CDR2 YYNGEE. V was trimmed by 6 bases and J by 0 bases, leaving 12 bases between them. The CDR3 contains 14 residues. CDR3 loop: CASTFGDSNYGYTF. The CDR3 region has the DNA TGTGCCAGCACCTTCGGAGACTCTAACTATGGCTACACCTTC.

The CDR3 loop is CASNFGTSGAYGGEQFF. In nucleotides, the CDR3 is TGTGCCAGTAATTTCGGGACTAGCGGGGCCTACGGGGGTGAGCAGTTCTTC. This chain uses TRBV19 with TRBJ2-1; the match to TRBD2 covers 13 bases. CDR1 LNHDA and CDR2 SQIVND come from the germline V gene (reference sequence). This CDR3 has 17 residues. The V and J ends lost 7 bases and 9 bases, in that order; junction bases with no gene match: 15.

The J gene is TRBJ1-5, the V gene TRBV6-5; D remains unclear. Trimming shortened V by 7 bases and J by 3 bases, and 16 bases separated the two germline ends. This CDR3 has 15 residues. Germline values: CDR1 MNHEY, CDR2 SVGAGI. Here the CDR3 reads CASKSGILDNQPQHF. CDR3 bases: TGTGCCAGCAAATCGGGAATTTTGGACAATCAGCCCCAGCATTTT.

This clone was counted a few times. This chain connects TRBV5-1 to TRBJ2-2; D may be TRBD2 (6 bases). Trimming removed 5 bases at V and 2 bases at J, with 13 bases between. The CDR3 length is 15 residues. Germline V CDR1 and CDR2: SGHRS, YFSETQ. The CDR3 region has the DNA TGCGCCAGCAGTGAACGGGAGATTAACACCGGGGAGCTGTTTTTT. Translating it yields CASSEREINTGELFF.

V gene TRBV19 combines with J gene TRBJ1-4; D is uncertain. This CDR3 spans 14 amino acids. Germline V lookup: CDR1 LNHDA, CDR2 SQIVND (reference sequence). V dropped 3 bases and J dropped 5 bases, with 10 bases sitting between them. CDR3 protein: CASSIAGSNEKLFF. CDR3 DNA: TGTGCCAGTAGTATCGCCGGGTCAAATGAAAAACTGTTTTTT.

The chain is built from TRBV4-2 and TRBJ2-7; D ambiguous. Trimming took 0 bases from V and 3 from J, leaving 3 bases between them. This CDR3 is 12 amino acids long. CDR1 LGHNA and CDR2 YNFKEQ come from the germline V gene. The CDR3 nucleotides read TGTGCCAGCAGCCAAGATGGCTACGAGCAGTACTTC. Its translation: CASSQDGYEQYF.

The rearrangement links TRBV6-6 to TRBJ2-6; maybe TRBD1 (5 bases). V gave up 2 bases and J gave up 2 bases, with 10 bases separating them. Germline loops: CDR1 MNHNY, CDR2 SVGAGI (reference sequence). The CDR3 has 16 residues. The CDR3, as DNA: TGTGCCAGCAGTTACCCGAAGGGGACTGGGGCCAACGTCCTGACTTTC. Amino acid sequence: CASSYPKGTGANVLTF.

This CDR3 is CASSVGTRERTDTQYF. The CDR3, as DNA: TGTGCCAGCAGCGTAGGGACGAGGGAGAGGACAGATACGCAGTATTTT. This chain connects TRBV9 to TRBJ2-3; tentatively, D is TRBD2 (5 bases). This CDR3 spans 16 amino acids. The germline V and J ends were trimmed by 0 bases and 3 bases, with 14 bases remaining between them. The germline gives CDR1 SGDLS, CDR2 YYNGEE.

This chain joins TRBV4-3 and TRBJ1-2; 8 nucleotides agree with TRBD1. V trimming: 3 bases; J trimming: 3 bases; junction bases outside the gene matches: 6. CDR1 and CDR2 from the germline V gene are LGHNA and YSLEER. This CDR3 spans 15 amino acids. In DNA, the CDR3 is TGCGCCAGCAGCCAGGACCAGGGGGCGGACTATGGCTACACCTTC. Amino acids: CASSQDQGADYGYTF.

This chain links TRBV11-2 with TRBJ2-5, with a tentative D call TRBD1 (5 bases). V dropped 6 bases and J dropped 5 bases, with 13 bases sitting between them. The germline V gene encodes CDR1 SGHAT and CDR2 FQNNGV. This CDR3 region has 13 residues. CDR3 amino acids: CASSFQGGETQYF. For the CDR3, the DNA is TGTGCCAGCAGTTTCCAGGGTGGGGAGACCCAGTACTTC. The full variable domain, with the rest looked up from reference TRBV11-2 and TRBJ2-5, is EAGVAQSPRYKIIEKRQSVAFWCNPISGHATLYWYQQILGQGPKLLIQFQNNGVVDDSQLPKDRFSAERLKGVDSTLKIQPAKLEDSAVYLCASSFQGGETQYFGPGTRLLVL.

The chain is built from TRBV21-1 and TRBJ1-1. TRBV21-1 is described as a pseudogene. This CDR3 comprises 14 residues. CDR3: CASSKRSRYTEAFF. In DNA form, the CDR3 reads TGTGCCAGCAGCAAAAGGAGTAGGTACACTGAAGCTTTCTTT.

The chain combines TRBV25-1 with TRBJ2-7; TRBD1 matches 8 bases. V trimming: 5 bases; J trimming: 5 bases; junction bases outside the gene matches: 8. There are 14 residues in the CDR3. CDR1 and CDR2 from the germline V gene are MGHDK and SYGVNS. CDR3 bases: TGTGCCAGCAGTAGACAGGGGTATGGGGACGAGCAGTACTTC. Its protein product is CASSRQGYGDEQYF.

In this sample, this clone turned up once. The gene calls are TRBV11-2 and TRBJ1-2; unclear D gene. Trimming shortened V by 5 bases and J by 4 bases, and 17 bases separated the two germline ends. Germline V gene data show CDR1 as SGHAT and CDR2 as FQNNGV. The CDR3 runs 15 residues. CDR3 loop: CASSESSAGSYGYTF. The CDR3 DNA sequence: TGTGCCAGCAGCGAATCCTCGGCCGGGTCCTATGGCTACACCTTC.

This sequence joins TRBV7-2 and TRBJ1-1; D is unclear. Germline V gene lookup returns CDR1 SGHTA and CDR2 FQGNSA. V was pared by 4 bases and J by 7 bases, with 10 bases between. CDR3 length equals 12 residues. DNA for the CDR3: TGTGCCAGCAGCTCCCCGATGCTTGAAGCTTTCTTT. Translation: CASSSPMLEAFF. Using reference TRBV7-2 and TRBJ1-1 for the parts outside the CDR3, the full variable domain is GAGVSQSPSNKVTEKGKDVELRCDPISGHTALYWYRQSLGQGLEFLIYFQGNSAPDKSGLPSDRFSAERTGGSVSTLTIQRTQQEDSAVYLCASSSPMLEAFFGQGTRLTVV.

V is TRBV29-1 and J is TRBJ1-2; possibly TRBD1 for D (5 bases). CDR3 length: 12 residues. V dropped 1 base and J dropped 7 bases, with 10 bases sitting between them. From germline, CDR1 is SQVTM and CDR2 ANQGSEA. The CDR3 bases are TGCAGCGTTGAAGGGGGCTCGCTTGGCTACACCTTC. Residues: CSVEGGSLGYTF.

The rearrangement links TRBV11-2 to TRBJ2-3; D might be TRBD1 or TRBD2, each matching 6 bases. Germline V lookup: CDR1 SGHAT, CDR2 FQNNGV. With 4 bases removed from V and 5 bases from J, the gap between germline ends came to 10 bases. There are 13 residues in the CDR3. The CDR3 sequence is CASSWGAGDTQYF. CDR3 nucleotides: TGTGCCAGCAGCTGGGGGGCGGGAGATACGCAGTATTTT.

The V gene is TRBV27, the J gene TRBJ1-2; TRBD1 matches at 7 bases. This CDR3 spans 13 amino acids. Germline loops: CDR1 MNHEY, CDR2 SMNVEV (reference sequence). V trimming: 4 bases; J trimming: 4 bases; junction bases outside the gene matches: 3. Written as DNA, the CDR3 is TGTGCCAGCAGTTCCCGGGACAGCTATGGCTACACCTTC. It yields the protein CASSSRDSYGYTF.

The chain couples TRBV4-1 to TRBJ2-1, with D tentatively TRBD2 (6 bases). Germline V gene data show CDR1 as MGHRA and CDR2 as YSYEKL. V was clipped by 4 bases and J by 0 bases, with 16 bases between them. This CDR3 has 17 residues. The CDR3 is CASSRLWGVHSYNEQFF. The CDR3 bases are TGCGCCAGCAGCCGCCTGTGGGGGGTCCACTCCTACAATGAGCAGTTCTTC.

For the CDR3, the DNA is TGTGCCAGCAGTTTAGCTCGTGGATTGCCCTACGAGCAGTACTTC. Encoded protein: CASSLARGLPYEQYF. The chain joins TRBV28 to TRBJ2-7; D remains unclear. CDR3 length: 15 amino acids. Trimming shortened V by 2 bases and J by 2 bases, and 13 bases separated the two germline ends. Germline CDR1 and CDR2: MDHEN and SYDVKM.